A selection of T cell receptor beta chains follows, all from one sample in a study of identical twins. Each CDR3 protein gets one entry after TCRdb re-called the 5' RACE reads with MiXCR. The data contain around 340,000 distinct CDR3 sequences, about 10% of them singletons. Material: naive T cells sorted from blood. Every receptor here comes from a woman aged 45-59 years in good health. Each CDR3 is given with its conserved first and last residue. The order of the fields is D gene, V gene, clone size, CDR3 length, J gene, CDR3 protein, CDR3 DNA. D genes are given only for firm matches. Clone size appears in some rows only: once, few, many, or a class for an expanded clone.

d_call: -
v_call: TRBV30
clone_size: -
cdr3_length: 11
j_call: TRBJ1-2
cdr3_aa: CATSPIYGYTF
cdr3_nt: TGTGCCACCAGTCCGATCTATGGCTACACCTTC

d_call: -
v_call: TRBV30
clone_size: -
cdr3_length: 15
j_call: TRBJ1-6
cdr3_aa: CAWSVGPGNNSPLHF
cdr3_nt: TGTGCCTGGAGTGTGGGACCGGGGAATAATTCACCCCTCCACTTT

d_call: -
v_call: TRBV3-1
clone_size: -
cdr3_length: 17
j_call: TRBJ1-5
cdr3_aa: CASSQGRGGLGNQPQHF
cdr3_nt: TGTGCCAGCAGCCAAGGACGGGGAGGTTTGGGCAATCAGCCCCAGCATTTT

d_call: -
v_call: TRBV11-3
clone_size: -
cdr3_length: 14
j_call: TRBJ2-5
cdr3_aa: CASSLGGVKETQYF
cdr3_nt: TGTGCCAGCAGCCTAGGGGGGGTGAAAGAGACCCAGTACTTC

d_call: -
v_call: TRBV7-8
clone_size: few
cdr3_length: 13
j_call: TRBJ2-1
cdr3_aa: CASSLVRANEQFF
cdr3_nt: TGTGCCAGCAGCTTAGTGAGAGCCAATGAGCAGTTCTTC

d_call: TRBD2
v_call: TRBV11-2
clone_size: -
cdr3_length: 15
j_call: TRBJ2-5
cdr3_aa: CASSSGLAGDETQYF
cdr3_nt: TGTGCCAGCAGCTCCGGACTAGCGGGAGACGAGACCCAGTACTTC

d_call: -
v_call: TRBV6-1
clone_size: few
cdr3_length: 12
j_call: TRBJ2-1
cdr3_aa: CASSPDWNEQFF
cdr3_nt: TGTGCCAGCAGCCCTGACTGGAATGAGCAGTTCTTC

d_call: -
v_call: TRBV7-6
clone_size: many
cdr3_length: 16
j_call: TRBJ1-4
cdr3_aa: CASSFIVEGGNEKLFF
cdr3_nt: TGTGCCAGCAGCTTCATTGTTGAAGGGGGAAATGAAAAACTGTTTTTT

d_call: -
v_call: TRBV10-3
clone_size: many
cdr3_length: 16
j_call: TRBJ2-3
cdr3_aa: CAIGRAGASGTDTQYF
cdr3_nt: TGTGCCATCGGTCGGGCGGGGGCCTCCGGCACAGATACGCAGTATTTT

d_call: -
v_call: TRBV5-1
clone_size: few
cdr3_length: 19
j_call: TRBJ2-2
cdr3_aa: CASSLSLRGGRAPSGELFF
cdr3_nt: TGCGCCAGCAGCTTGTCCCTTAGGGGAGGACGAGCCCCTAGCGGGGAGCTGTTTTTT

d_call: TRBD1
v_call: TRBV5-1
clone_size: -
cdr3_length: 16
j_call: TRBJ1-1
cdr3_aa: CASSLEGTGVNTEAFF
cdr3_nt: TGCGCCAGCAGCTTGGAGGGAACAGGGGTGAACACTGAAGCTTTCTTT

d_call: -
v_call: TRBV15
clone_size: many
cdr3_length: 17
j_call: TRBJ2-2
cdr3_aa: CATSRDLGLSNTGELFF
cdr3_nt: TGTGCCACCAGCAGAGATCTCGGCCTATCGAACACCGGGGAGCTGTTTTTT

d_call: -
v_call: TRBV2
clone_size: few
cdr3_length: 14
j_call: TRBJ2-3
cdr3_aa: CASSDEVSSDTQYF
cdr3_nt: TGTGCCAGCAGTGACGAGGTTTCGTCAGATACGCAGTATTTT

d_call: TRBD1
v_call: TRBV12-3/TRBV12-4
clone_size: many
cdr3_length: 15
j_call: TRBJ1-2
cdr3_aa: CASRNRDRELYGYTF
cdr3_nt: TGTGCCAGCAGAAACCGGGACAGGGAGCTCTATGGCTACACCTTC

d_call: TRBD2
v_call: TRBV20-1
clone_size: -
cdr3_length: 18
j_call: TRBJ2-3
cdr3_aa: CSARGLAGGLWGTDTQYF
cdr3_nt: TGCAGTGCTAGAGGCCTAGCGGGAGGGCTGTGGGGCACAGATACGCAGTATTTT

d_call: -
v_call: TRBV30
clone_size: -
cdr3_length: 11
j_call: TRBJ2-1
cdr3_aa: CAWGGGGGQFF
cdr3_nt: TGTGCCTGGGGAGGGGGCGGTGGGCAGTTCTTC

d_call: TRBD1
v_call: TRBV18
clone_size: few
cdr3_length: 14
j_call: TRBJ1-1
cdr3_aa: CASSPLGGEGEAFF
cdr3_nt: TGTGCCAGCTCACCCTTAGGGGGCGAGGGTGAAGCTTTCTTT

d_call: TRBD1
v_call: TRBV29-1
clone_size: few
cdr3_length: 16
j_call: TRBJ2-2
cdr3_aa: CSVEDPGTGAIGELFF
cdr3_nt: TGCAGCGTTGAAGATCCGGGGACAGGGGCAATCGGGGAGCTGTTTTTT

d_call: TRBD2
v_call: TRBV5-1
clone_size: -
cdr3_length: 14
j_call: TRBJ2-1
cdr3_aa: CASSPGLAADEQFF
cdr3_nt: TGCGCCAGCAGCCCTGGACTAGCCGCGGATGAGCAGTTCTTC

d_call: -
v_call: TRBV12-3/TRBV12-4
clone_size: few
cdr3_length: 13
j_call: TRBJ1-1
cdr3_aa: CASSPRRSTEAFF
cdr3_nt: TGTGCCAGCAGCCCTCGACGTAGCACTGAAGCTTTCTTT

d_call: TRBD1
v_call: TRBV27
clone_size: few
cdr3_length: 16
j_call: TRBJ2-7
cdr3_aa: CAISHTTGTGLHEQYF
cdr3_nt: TGTGCCATCTCGCACACGACCGGGACAGGACTCCACGAGCAGTACTTC

d_call: -
v_call: TRBV30
clone_size: few
cdr3_length: 13
j_call: TRBJ1-1
cdr3_aa: CAWGQGPGTEAFF
cdr3_nt: TGTGCCTGGGGGCAGGGACCGGGGACTGAAGCTTTCTTT

d_call: -
v_call: TRBV29-1
clone_size: few
cdr3_length: 12
j_call: TRBJ2-7
cdr3_aa: CSVEETAYEQYF
cdr3_nt: TGCAGCGTTGAAGAGACAGCCTACGAGCAGTACTTC

d_call: -
v_call: TRBV12-3/TRBV12-4
clone_size: few
cdr3_length: 12
j_call: TRBJ1-5
cdr3_aa: CASREGGGPQHF
cdr3_nt: TGTGCCAGCAGAGAAGGGGGGGGGCCCCAGCATTTT

d_call: -
v_call: TRBV6-5
clone_size: few
cdr3_length: 12
j_call: TRBJ2-6
cdr3_aa: CATTTGANVLTF
cdr3_nt: TGTGCCACCACGACTGGGGCCAACGTCCTGACTTTC

d_call: -
v_call: TRBV20-1
clone_size: -
cdr3_length: 16
j_call: TRBJ2-2
cdr3_aa: CSARDQRTTNTGELFF
cdr3_nt: TGCAGTGCTAGAGATCAAAGGACTACAAACACCGGGGAGCTGTTTTTT

d_call: TRBD1
v_call: TRBV12-5
clone_size: -
cdr3_length: 13
j_call: TRBJ1-2
cdr3_aa: CASGRDRGLGYTF
cdr3_nt: TGTGCTAGTGGACGGGACAGGGGGCTTGGCTACACCTTC

d_call: TRBD1
v_call: TRBV11-2
clone_size: -
cdr3_length: 14
j_call: TRBJ1-4
cdr3_aa: CASSPAGGVEKLFF
cdr3_nt: TGTGCCAGCAGCCCAGCAGGGGGCGTTGAAAAACTGTTTTTT

d_call: -
v_call: TRBV29-1
clone_size: -
cdr3_length: 15
j_call: TRBJ2-1
cdr3_aa: CSVVLGLQGINEQFF
cdr3_nt: TGCAGCGTTGTATTAGGCCTACAGGGTATCAATGAGCAGTTCTTC

d_call: -
v_call: TRBV3-1
clone_size: many
cdr3_length: 10
j_call: TRBJ2-7
cdr3_aa: CATGVREQYF
cdr3_nt: TGTGCCACCGGAGTCCGCGAGCAGTACTTC

d_call: -
v_call: TRBV12-5
clone_size: -
cdr3_length: 15
j_call: TRBJ2-3
cdr3_aa: CASGLERDLTDTQYF
cdr3_nt: -

d_call: TRBD1
v_call: TRBV12-5
clone_size: many
cdr3_length: 15
j_call: TRBJ1-1
cdr3_aa: CASGPGQGRNTEAFF
cdr3_nt: TGTGCTAGTGGTCCGGGACAGGGTAGGAACACTGAAGCTTTCTTT

d_call: -
v_call: TRBV27
clone_size: -
cdr3_length: 12
j_call: TRBJ1-2
cdr3_aa: CASGQGINGYTF
cdr3_nt: TGTGCCAGCGGGCAGGGCATAAATGGCTACACCTTC

d_call: TRBD1
v_call: TRBV12-3/TRBV12-4
clone_size: many
cdr3_length: 16
j_call: TRBJ1-3
cdr3_aa: CASSRPGQGARNTIYF
cdr3_nt: TGTGCCAGCAGCCGCCCGGGACAGGGGGCAAGAAACACCATATATTTT

d_call: TRBD2
v_call: TRBV24-1
clone_size: few
cdr3_length: 14
j_call: TRBJ2-1
cdr3_aa: CATSGTSGSNEQFF
cdr3_nt: TGTGCCACTTCTGGGACTAGCGGGAGTAATGAGCAGTTCTTC

d_call: TRBD2
v_call: TRBV4-2
clone_size: -
cdr3_length: 16
j_call: TRBJ2-1
cdr3_aa: CASSQEPLAGHDEQFF
cdr3_nt: TGTGCCAGCAGCCAAGAACCCCTAGCGGGCCACGATGAGCAGTTCTTC

d_call: -
v_call: TRBV11-2
clone_size: many
cdr3_length: 14
j_call: TRBJ2-5
cdr3_aa: CASSLGLVRETQYF
cdr3_nt: TGTGCCAGCAGCTTAGGACTAGTCAGGGAGACCCAGTACTTC

d_call: -
v_call: TRBV2
clone_size: many
cdr3_length: 12
j_call: TRBJ2-2
cdr3_aa: CARQGRTGELFF
cdr3_nt: TGTGCCCGCCAGGGTCGCACCGGGGAGCTGTTTTTT

d_call: -
v_call: TRBV7-2
clone_size: many
cdr3_length: 12
j_call: TRBJ2-1
cdr3_aa: CASSSWATEQFF
cdr3_nt: TGTGCCAGCAGCTCCTGGGCCACCGAGCAGTTCTTC

d_call: -
v_call: TRBV12-2
clone_size: -
cdr3_length: 16
j_call: TRBJ2-2
cdr3_aa: CASRLVEMAHTGELFF
cdr3_nt: TGTGCAAGTCGCTTAGTGGAAATGGCGCACACCGGGGAGCTGTTTTTT

d_call: TRBD1
v_call: TRBV24-1
clone_size: few
cdr3_length: 20
j_call: TRBJ2-2
cdr3_aa: CATSDLNLGDRVPDTGELFF
cdr3_nt: TGTGCCACCAGTGATTTAAACTTGGGGGACAGGGTTCCTGACACCGGGGAGCTGTTTTTT

d_call: -
v_call: TRBV7-9
clone_size: -
cdr3_length: 17
j_call: TRBJ2-1
cdr3_aa: CASSSLMVGDSYNEQFF
cdr3_nt: TGTGCCAGCAGTAGCCTAATGGTAGGGGACTCCTACAATGAGCAGTTCTTC

d_call: -
v_call: TRBV1
clone_size: -
cdr3_length: 11
j_call: TRBJ2-7
cdr3_aa: CTSSQLYEQYF
cdr3_nt: TGCACCAGCAGCCAACTCTACGAGCAGTACTTC

d_call: -
v_call: TRBV27
clone_size: many
cdr3_length: 13
j_call: TRBJ2-7
cdr3_aa: CATQGQNPYEQYF
cdr3_nt: TGTGCCACCCAAGGTCAGAACCCCTACGAGCAGTACTTC

d_call: -
v_call: TRBV18
clone_size: -
cdr3_length: 13
j_call: TRBJ1-2
cdr3_aa: CASNTGRDYGYTF
cdr3_nt: TGTGCCAGCAATACAGGGCGCGACTATGGCTACACCTTC

d_call: -
v_call: TRBV3-1
clone_size: -
cdr3_length: 13
j_call: TRBJ2-1
cdr3_aa: CASSPLAFHEQFF
cdr3_nt: TGTGCCAGCAGCCCTCTAGCGTTCCATGAGCAGTTCTTC